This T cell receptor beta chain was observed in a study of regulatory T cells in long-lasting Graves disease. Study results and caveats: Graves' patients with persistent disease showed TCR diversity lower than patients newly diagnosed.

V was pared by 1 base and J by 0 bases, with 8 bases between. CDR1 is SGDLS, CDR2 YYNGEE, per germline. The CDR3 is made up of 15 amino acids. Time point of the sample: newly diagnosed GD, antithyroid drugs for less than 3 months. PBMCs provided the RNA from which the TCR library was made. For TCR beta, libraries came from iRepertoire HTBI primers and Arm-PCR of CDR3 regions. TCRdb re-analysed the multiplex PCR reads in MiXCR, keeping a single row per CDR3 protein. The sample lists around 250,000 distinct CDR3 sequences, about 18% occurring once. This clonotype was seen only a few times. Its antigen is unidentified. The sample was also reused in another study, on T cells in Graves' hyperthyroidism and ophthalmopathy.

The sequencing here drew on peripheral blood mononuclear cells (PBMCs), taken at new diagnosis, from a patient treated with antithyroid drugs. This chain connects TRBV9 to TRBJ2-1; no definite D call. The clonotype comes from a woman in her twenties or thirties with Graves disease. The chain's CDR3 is CASSVKGSSYNEQFF. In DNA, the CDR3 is TGTGCCAGCAGCGTAAAAGGTAGCTCCTACAATGAGCAGTTCTTC.